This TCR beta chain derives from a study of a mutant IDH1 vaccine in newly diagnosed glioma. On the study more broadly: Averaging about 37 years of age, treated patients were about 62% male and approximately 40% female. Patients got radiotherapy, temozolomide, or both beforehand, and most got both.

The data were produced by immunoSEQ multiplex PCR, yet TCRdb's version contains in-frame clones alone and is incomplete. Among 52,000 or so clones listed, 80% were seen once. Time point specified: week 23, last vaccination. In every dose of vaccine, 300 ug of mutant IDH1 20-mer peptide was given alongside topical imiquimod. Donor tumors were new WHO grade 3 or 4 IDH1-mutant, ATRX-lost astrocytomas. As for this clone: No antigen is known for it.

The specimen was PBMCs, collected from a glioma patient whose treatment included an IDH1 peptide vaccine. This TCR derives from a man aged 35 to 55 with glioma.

The chain's CDR3 is CASREWGNYGYTF. The CDR3 coding sequence is TGTGCCAGCAGGGAATGGGGGAACTATGGCTACACCTTC. This chain joins TRBV27 and TRBJ1-2, with a possible D match to TRBD1 (5 bases). Trimming took off 6 bases at V and 2 bases at J, with 10 bases between the two ends. This CDR3 has 13 residues. The germline CDR1 and CDR2 sequences are MNHEY and SMNVEV (reference sequence).